This TCR beta chain was identified in a study of shared clonotypes between healthy human individuals. Study-wide findings and caveats: The study sampled only blood, and tissue repertoires likely differ.

Authors' processing steps: As immunoSEQ supplied junction-only sequences (without quality scores), filtering differed. Using immunoSEQ multiplex PCR, the repertoire was profiled, and TCRdb retains in-frame clones only, with some absent. The V and J calls and clone size are taken from that table; D and trimming were inferred from the DNA. The sample yields about 2 million clones, approximately 94% seen once. CD45RO-negative, CCR7-positively selected cells formed the naive CD8 fraction, excluding terminally differentiated effector memory CD45RA+ cells. Caucasian adults residing in Nashville, Tennessee made up all the donors. With regard to this clone: The antigen remains unidentified.

V gave up 2 bases and J gave up 0 bases, with 13 bases separating them. CDR3 length: 16 residues. CDR1 MDHEN and CDR2 SYDVKM come from the germline V gene. The sequencing input was naive CD8+ T cells sorted from blood. The sequence was obtained from a man between 18 and 35 years old in good health. The chain combines TRBV28 with TRBJ1-1, with D possibly TRBD1 on 5 matching bases. CDR3 residues: CASSLAGGIMNTEAFF. CDR3 DNA: TGTGCCAGCAGTTTAGCGGGGGGGATCATGAACACTGAAGCTTTCTTT. Together with reference TRBV28 and TRBJ1-1, the CDR3 gives the full variable domain: DVKVTQSSRYLVKRTGEKVFLECVQDMDHENMFWYRQDPGLGLRLIYFSYDVKMKEKGDIPEGYSVSREKKERFSLILESASTNQTSMYLCASSLAGGIMNTEAFFGQGTRLTVV.